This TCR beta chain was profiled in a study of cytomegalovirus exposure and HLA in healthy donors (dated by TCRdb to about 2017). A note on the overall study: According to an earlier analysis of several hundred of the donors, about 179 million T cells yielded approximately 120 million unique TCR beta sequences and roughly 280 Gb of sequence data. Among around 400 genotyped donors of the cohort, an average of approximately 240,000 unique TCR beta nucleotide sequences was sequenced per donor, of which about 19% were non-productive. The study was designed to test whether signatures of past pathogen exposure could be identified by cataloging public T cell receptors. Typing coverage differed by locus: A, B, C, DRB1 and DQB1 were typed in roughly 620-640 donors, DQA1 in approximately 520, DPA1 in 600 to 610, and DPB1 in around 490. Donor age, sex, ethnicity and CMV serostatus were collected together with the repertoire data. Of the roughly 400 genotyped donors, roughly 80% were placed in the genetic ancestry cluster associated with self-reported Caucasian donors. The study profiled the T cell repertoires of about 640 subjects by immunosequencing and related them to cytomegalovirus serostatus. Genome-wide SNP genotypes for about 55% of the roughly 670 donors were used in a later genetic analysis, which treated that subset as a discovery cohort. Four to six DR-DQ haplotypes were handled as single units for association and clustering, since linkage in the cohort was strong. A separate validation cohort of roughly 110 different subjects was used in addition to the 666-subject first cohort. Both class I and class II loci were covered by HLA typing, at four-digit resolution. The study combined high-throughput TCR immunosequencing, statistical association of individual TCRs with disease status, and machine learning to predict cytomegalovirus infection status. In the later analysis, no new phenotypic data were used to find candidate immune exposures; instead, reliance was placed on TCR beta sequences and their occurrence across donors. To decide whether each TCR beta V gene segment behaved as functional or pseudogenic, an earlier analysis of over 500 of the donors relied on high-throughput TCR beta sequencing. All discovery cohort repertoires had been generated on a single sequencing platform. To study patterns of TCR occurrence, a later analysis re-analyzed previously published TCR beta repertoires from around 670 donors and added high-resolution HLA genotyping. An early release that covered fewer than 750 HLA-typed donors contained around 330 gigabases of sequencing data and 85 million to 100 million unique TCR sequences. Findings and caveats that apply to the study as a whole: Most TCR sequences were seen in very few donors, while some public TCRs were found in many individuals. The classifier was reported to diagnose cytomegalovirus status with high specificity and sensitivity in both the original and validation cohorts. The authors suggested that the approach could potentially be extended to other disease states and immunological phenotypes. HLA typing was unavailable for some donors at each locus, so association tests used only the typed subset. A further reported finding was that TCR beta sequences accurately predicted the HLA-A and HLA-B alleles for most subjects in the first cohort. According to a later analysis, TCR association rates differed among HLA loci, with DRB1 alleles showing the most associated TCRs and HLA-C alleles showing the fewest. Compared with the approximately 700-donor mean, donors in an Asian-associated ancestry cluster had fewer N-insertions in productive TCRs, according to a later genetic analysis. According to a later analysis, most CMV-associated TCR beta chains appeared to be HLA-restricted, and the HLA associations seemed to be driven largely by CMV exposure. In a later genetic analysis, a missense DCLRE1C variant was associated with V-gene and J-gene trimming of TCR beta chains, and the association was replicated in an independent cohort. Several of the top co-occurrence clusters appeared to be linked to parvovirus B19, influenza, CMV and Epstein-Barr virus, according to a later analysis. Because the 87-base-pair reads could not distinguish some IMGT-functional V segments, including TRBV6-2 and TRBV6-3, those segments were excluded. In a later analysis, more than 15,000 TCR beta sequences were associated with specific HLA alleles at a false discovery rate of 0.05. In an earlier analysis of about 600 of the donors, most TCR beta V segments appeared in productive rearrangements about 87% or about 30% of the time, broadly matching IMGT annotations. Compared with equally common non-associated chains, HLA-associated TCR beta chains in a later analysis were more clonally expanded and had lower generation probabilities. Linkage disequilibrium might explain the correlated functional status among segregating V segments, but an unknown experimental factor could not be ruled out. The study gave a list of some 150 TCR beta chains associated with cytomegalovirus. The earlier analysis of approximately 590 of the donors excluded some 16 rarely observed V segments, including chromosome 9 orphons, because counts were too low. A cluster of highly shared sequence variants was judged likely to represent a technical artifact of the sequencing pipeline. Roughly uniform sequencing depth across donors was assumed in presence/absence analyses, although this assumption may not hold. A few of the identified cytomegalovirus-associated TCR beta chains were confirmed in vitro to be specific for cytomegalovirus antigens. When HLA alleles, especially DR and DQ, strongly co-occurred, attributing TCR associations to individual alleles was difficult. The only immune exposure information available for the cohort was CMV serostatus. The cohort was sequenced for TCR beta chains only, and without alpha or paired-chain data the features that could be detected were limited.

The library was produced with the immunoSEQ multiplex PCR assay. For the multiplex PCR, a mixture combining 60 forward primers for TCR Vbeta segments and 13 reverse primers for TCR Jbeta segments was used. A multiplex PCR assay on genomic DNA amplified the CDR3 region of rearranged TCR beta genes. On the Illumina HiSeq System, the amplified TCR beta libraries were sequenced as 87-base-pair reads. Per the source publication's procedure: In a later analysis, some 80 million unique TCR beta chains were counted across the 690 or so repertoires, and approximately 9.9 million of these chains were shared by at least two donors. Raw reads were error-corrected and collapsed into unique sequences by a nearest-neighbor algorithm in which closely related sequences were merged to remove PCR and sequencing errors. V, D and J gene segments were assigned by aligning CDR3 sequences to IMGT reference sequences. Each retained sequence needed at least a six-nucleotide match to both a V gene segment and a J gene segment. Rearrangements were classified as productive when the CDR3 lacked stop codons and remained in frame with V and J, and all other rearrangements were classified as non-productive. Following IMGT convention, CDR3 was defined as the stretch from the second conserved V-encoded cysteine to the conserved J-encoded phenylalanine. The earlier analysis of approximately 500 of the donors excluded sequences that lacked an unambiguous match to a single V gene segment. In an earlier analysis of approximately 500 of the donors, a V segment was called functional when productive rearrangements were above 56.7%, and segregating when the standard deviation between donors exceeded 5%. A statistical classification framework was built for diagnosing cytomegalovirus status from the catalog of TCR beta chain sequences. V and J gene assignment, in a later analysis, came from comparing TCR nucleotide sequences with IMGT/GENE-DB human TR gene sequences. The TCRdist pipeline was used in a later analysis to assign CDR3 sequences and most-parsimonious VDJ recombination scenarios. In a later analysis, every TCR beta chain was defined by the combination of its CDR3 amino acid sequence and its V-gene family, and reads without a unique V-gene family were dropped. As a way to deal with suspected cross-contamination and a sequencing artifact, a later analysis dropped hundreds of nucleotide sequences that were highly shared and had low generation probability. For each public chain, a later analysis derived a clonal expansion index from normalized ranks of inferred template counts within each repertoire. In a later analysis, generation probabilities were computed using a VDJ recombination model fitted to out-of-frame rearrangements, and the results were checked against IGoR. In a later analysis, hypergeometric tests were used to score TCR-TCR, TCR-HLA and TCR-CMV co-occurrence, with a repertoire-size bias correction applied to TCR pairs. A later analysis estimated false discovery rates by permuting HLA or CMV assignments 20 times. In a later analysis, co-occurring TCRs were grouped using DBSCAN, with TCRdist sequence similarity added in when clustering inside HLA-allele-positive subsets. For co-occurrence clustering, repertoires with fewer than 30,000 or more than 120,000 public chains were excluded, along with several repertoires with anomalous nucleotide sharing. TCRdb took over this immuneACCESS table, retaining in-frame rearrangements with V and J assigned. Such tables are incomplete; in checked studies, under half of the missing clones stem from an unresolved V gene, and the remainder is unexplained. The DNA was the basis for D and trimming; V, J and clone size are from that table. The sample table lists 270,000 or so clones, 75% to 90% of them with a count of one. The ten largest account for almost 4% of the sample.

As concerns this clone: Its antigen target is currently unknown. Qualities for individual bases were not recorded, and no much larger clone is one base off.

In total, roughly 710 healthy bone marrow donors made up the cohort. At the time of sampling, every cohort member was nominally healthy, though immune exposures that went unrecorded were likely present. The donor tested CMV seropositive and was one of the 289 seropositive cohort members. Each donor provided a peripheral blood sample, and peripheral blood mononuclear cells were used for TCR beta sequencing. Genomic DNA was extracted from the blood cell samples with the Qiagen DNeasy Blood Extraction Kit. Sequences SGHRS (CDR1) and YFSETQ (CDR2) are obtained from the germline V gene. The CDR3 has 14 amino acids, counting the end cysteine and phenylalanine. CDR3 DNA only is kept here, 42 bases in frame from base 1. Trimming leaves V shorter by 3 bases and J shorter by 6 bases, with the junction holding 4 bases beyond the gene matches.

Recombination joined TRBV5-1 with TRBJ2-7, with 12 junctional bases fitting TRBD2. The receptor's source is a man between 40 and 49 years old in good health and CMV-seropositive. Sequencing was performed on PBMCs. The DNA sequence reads TGCGCCAGCAGCTCTCTAGCGGGAGGGGTCGAGCAGTACTTC. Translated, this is CASSSLAGGVEQYF.